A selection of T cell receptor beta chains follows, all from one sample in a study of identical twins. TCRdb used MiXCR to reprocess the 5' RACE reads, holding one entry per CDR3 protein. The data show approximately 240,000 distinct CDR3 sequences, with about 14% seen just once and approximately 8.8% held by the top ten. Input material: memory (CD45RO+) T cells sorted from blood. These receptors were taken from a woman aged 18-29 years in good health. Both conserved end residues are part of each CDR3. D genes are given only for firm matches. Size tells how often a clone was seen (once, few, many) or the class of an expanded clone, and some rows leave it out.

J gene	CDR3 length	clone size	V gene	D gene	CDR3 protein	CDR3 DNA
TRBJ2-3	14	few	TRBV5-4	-	CASQSGPSTDTQYF	TGTGCCTCCCAGAGCGGTCCTAGCACAGATACGCAGTATTTT
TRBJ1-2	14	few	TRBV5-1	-	CASRLGQKTYGYTF	TGCGCCAGCAGACTCGGACAGAAGACCTATGGCTACACCTTC
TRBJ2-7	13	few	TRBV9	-	CASSLLLAGEQYF	TGTGCCAGCAGCCTCCTTCTAGCTGGGGAGCAGTACTTC
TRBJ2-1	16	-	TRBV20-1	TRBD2	CSARWSGGAPYNEQFF	TGCAGTGCAAGGTGGTCGGGGGGGGCCCCCTACAATGAGCAGTTCTTC
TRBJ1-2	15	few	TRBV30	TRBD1	CAWYRDRARSRGYTF	TGTGCCTGGTACCGAGACAGGGCCAGGTCTAGAGGCTACACCTTC
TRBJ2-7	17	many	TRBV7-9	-	CASSPLFQGGQNYEQYF	TGTGCCAGCAGCCCCCTCTTTCAAGGGGGGCAAAACTACGAGCAGTACTTC
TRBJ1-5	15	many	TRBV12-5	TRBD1	CASAPGTAEGQPQHF	TGTGCTAGTGCCCCCGGGACAGCGGAGGGTCAGCCCCAGCATTTT
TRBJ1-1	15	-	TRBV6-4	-	CASSLHPDGSTEAFF	TGTGCCAGCAGTTTACACCCGGACGGGAGCACTGAAGCTTTCTTT
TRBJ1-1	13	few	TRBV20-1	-	CSARTETNTEAFF	TGCAGTGCCCGGACAGAGACGAACACTGAAGCTTTCTTT
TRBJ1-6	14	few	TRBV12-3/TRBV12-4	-	CASSLEHLRSPLHF	TGTGCCAGCAGTTTAGAGCACTTGAGGTCACCCCTCCACTTT
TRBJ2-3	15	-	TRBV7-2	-	CASSLVLVVPDTQYF	TGTGCCAGCAGCTTAGTTTTAGTAGTCCCAGATACGCAGTATTTT
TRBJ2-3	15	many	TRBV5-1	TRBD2	CASSLVSGGTDTQYF	TGCGCCAGCAGCTTGGTGAGCGGGGGGACAGATACGCAGTATTTT
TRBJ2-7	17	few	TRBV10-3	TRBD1	CAISVGAGGASSYEQYF	TGTGCCATCAGTGTTGGGGCAGGGGGCGCGAGTTCGTACGAGCAGTACTTC
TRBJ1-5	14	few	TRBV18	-	CASSPGLFDSAQHF	TGTGCCAGCTCACCAGGTCTATTCGACAGCGCTCAGCATTTT
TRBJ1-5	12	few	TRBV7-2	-	CASSYGASPQHF	TGTGCCAGCAGCTACGGGGCTTCGCCCCAGCATTTT
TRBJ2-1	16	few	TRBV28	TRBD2	CASTYLAGGSYNEQFF	TGTGCCAGCACATATCTAGCGGGAGGTTCCTACAATGAGCAGTTCTTC
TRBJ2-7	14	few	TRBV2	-	CATNPDLYSYEQYF	TGTGCCACCAATCCGGACCTATATTCCTACGAGCAGTACTTC
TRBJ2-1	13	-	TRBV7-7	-	CASSSSPGGEQFF	TGTGCCAGCAGCTCCTCGCCTGGGGGGGAGCAGTTCTTC
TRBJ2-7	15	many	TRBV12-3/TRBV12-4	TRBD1	CASAMGQGGPYEQYF	TGTGCCAGCGCCATGGGACAGGGAGGCCCCTACGAGCAGTACTTC
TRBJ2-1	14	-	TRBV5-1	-	CASSRAAAYNEQFF	TGCGCCAGCAGCCGGGCCGCGGCCTACAATGAGCAGTTCTTC